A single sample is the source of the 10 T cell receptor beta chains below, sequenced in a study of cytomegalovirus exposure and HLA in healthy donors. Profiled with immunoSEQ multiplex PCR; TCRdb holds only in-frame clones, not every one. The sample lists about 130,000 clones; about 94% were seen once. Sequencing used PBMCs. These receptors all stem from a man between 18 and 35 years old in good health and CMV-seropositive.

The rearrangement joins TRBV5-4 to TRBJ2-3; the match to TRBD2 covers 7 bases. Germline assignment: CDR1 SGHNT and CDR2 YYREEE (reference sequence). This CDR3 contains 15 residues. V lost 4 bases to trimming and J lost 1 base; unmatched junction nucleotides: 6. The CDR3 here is CASSHSSGGTDTQYF. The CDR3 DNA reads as TGTGCCAGCAGCCATTCTAGCGGAGGCACAGATACGCAGTATTTT.

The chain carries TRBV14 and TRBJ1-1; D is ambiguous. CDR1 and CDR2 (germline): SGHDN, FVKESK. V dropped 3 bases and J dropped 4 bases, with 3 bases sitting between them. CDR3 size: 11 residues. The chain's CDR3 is CASSQSTEAFF. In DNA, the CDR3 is TGTGCCAGCAGCCAGAGCACTGAAGCTTTCTTT.

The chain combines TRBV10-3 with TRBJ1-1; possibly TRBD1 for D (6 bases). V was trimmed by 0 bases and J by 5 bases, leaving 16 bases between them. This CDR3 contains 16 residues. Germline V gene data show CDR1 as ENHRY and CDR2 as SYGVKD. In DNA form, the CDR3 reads TGTGCCATCAGTGAGTCGACCCCGTCAGGGGCAACTGAAGCTTTCTTT. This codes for CAISESTPSGATEAFF.

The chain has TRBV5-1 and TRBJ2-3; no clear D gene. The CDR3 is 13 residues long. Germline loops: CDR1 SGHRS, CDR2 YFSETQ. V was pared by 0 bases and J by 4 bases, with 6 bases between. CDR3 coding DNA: TGCGCCAGCAGCTTGGTAGCCTCAGATACGCAGTATTTT. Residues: CASSLVASDTQYF.

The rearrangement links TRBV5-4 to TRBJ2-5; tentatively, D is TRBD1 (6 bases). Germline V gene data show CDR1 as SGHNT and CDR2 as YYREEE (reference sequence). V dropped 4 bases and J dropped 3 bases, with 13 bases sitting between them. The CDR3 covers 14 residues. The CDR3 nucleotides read TGTGCCAGCAGCGGGGGCCTGACAAAAGAGACCCAGTACTTC. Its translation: CASSGGLTKETQYF.

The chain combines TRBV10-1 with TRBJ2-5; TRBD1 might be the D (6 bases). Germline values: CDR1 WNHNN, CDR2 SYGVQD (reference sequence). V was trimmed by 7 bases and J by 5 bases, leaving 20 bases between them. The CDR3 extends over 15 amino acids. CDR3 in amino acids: CASTGTSHASETQYF. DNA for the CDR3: TGCGCCAGCACTGGGACAAGTCATGCCTCGGAGACCCAGTACTTC.

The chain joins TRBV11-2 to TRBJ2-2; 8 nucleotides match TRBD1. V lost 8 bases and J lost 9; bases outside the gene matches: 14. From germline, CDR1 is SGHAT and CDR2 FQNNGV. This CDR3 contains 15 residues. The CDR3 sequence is CASHKAGGVSRELFF. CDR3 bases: TGTGCCAGCCACAAAGCAGGGGGCGTGAGTCGGGAGCTGTTTTTT. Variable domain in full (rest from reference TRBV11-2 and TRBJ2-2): EAGVAQSPRYKIIEKRQSVAFWCNPISGHATLYWYQQILGQGPKLLIQFQNNGVVDDSQLPKDRFSAERLKGVDSTLKIQPAKLEDSAVYLCASHKAGGVSRELFFGEGSRLTVL.

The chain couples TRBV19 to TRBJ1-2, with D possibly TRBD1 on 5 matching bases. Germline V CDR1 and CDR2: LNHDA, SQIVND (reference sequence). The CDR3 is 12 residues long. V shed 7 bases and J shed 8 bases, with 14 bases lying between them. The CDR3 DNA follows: TGTGCCAGTATGCGGGGGACGGGCGGCTACACCTTC. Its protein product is CASMRGTGGYTF. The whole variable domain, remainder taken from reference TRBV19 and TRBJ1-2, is DGGITQSPKYLFRKEGQNVTLSCEQNLNHDAMYWYRQDPGQGLRLIYYSQIVNDFQKGDIAEGYSVSREKKESFPLTVTSAQKNPTAFYLCASMRGTGGYTFGSGTRLTVV.

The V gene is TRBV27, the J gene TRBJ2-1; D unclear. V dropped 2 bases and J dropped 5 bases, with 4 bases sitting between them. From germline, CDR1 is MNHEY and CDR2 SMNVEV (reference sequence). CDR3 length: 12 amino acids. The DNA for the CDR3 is TGTGCCAGCAGTTTAAAGCACAATGAGCAGTTCTTC. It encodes CASSLKHNEQFF.

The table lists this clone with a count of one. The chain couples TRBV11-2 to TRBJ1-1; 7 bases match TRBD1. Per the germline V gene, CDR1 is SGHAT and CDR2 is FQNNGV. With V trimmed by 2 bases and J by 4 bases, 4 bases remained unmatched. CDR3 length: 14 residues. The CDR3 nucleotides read TGTGCCAGCAGCTTATCGGCAGGGGGCACTGAAGCTTTCTTT. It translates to CASSLSAGGTEAFF.